These 21 T cell receptor beta chains originate from one sample sequenced in a study of blood T cell repertoires in COVID-19. Profiling relied on immunoSEQ multiplex PCR, and the TCRdb table lists in-frame clones only, not all of them. This table has 65,000 to 80,000 clones, about 88% appearing once. The sample comprised peripheral blood. Source of these receptors: a man aged 70-80 years with active or convalescent COVID-19.

This sequence joins TRBV29-1 and TRBJ1-2; tentative D call: TRBD1 (5 bases). V shed 5 bases and J shed 2 bases, with 6 bases lying between them. Looked up from germline, CDR1 is SQVTM and CDR2 is ANQGSEA. This CDR3 is built from 11 residues. CDR3 sequence: CSVRQNYGYTF. The CDR3 coding sequence is TGCAGCGTTCGACAGAACTATGGCTACACCTTC.

In this sample, this clone turned up once. This rearrangement joins TRBV21-1 to TRBJ1-6; TRBD1 is the table's D call, not checked against the DNA. TRBV21-1 is a pseudogene segment. The CDR3 length is 12 residues. DNA of the CDR3: TGTGCCAGCAGCAATCAGGATTCACCCCTCCACTTT. Residues: CASSNQDSPLHF.

The rearrangement links TRBV18 to TRBJ2-3; a weak D match, TRBD2 (6 bases). Trimming pared 2 bases from V and 2 bases from J, leaving 11 bases between. Looked up from germline, CDR1 is KGHSH and CDR2 is LQKENI. The CDR3 runs 15 residues. As DNA, the CDR3 is TGTGCCAGCTCACCAGCGGGACTTTACACAGATACGCAGTATTTT. It encodes CASSPAGLYTDTQYF.

The V call is TRBV25-1, the J call TRBJ1-2; D is uncertain. V was trimmed by 1 base and J by 0 bases, leaving 9 bases between them. The CDR3 sequence is 15 residues long. Germline loops: CDR1 MGHDK, CDR2 SYGVNS. The CDR3 region has the DNA TGTGCCAGCAGTGAATTTGGAGATCCTAACTATGGCTACACCTTC. Translating gives CASSEFGDPNYGYTF.

The chain combines TRBV25-1 with TRBJ2-7, with 7 bases that match TRBD1. This CDR3 has 14 amino acids. Per germline, CDR1 MGHDK and CDR2 SYGVNS. V shed 4 bases and J 2 bases; nucleotides not matched to a gene: 5. The CDR3 DNA is TGTGCCAGCAGTGTGGCAGGGGGAACCTACGAGCAGTACTTC. Its protein is CASSVAGGTYEQYF.

This sequence joins TRBV19 and TRBJ1-1; 7 positions agree with TRBD1. Looked up from germline, CDR1 is LNHDA and CDR2 is SQIVND (reference sequence). After removal of 3 bases from V and 6 bases from J, the junction contained 10 bases not matched to a gene. CDR3 length: 15 amino acids. DNA of the CDR3: TGTGCCAGTAGTATGACCGGGACAGCAAATCCTGAAGCTTTCTTT. Its protein is CASSMTGTANPEAFF.

The chain joins TRBV15 to TRBJ1-4, with D unresolved. CDR3 length equals 18 residues. Trimming stripped 0 bases from V and 8 bases from J, with 22 bases between. CDR1 is LNHNV, CDR2 YYDKDF, per germline (reference sequence). The CDR3 bases are TGTGCCACCAGCAGAGATCTCGGGGAATTGGCGGTGAACGAAAAACTGTTTTTT. Encoded protein: CATSRDLGELAVNEKLFF.

This clone was seen just once. The chain combines TRBV15 with TRBJ2-5, with 7 nucleotides matching TRBD2. The CDR3 is made up of 15 amino acids. J lost 4 bases, V lost 2 bases, and 7 bases had no gene match. CDR1 is LNHNV, CDR2 YYDKDF, per germline (reference sequence). The CDR3 sequence is CATSRLEGGRETQYF. The CDR3 DNA follows: TGTGCCACCAGCAGATTGGAGGGAGGGAGAGAGACCCAGTACTTC.

This clone was seen only once. The chain has TRBV4-1 and TRBJ2-1, with 9 bases matching TRBD2. V lost 0 bases to trimming and J lost 6 bases; unmatched junction nucleotides: 9. The germline CDR1 and CDR2 sequences are MGHRA and YSYEKL. The CDR3 contains 17 residues. The CDR3: CASSQEVREGRFNEQFF. CDR3 sequence (DNA): TGCGCCAGCAGCCAAGAAGTGCGGGAGGGCCGGTTCAATGAGCAGTTCTTC.

V gene TRBV28 combines with J gene TRBJ2-1; D perhaps matches TRBD2 (6 bases). Deletions cut 4 bases from V and 0 bases from J, with 10 bases between. This CDR3 contains 15 residues. Germline CDR1 reads MDHEN; CDR2 reads SYDVKM. CDR3 bases: TGTGCCAGCAGTTACGGGGGTAGCTCCTACAATGAGCAGTTCTTC. This sequence encodes CASSYGGSSYNEQFF.

The V call is TRBV13, the J call TRBJ2-2; perhaps TRBD1 as D (6 bases). Germline CDR1 PRHDT, CDR2 FYEKMQ (reference sequence). V was cut by 0 bases and J by 3 bases, with 8 bases left in between. This CDR3 comprises 15 residues. CDR3 nucleotides: TGTGCCAGCAGCTTAGGAAACAGGGACACCGGGGAGCTGTTTTTT. Its translation is CASSLGNRDTGELFF.

The genes are TRBV11-1 and TRBJ2-5, with TRBD2 identical over 7 bases. V lost 4 bases and J lost 5; bases outside the gene matches: 7. The CDR3 runs to 14 residues. Germline CDR1 reads SGHAT; CDR2 reads FQDESV (reference sequence). The CDR3, as DNA: TGTGCCAGCAGCTCCGGACTAGATTCCGAGACCCAGTACTTC. It encodes CASSSGLDSETQYF.

The chain uses TRBV2 and TRBJ2-3; 7 nucleotides line up with TRBD2. Germline V gene data show CDR1 as SNHLY and CDR2 as FYNNEI. The CDR3 runs to 13 residues. V shed 5 bases and J 4 bases; nucleotides not matched to a gene: 3. DNA of the CDR3: TGTGCCAGCAGTATGGGACTACCAGATACGCAGTATTTT. It translates to CASSMGLPDTQYF.

The rearrangement uses TRBV5-6 and TRBJ2-1; TRBD2 matches at 10 bases. The V gene's germline CDR1 is SGHDT and CDR2 YYEEEE. There are 19 residues in the CDR3. V shed 2 bases, J shed 3 bases, and the junction held 14 bases outside the gene matches. For the CDR3, the DNA is TGTGCCAGCAGCTTCAGCGGGGGGGTGAGGACTAGCGGCTACAATGAGCAGTTCTTC. Residues: CASSFSGGVRTSGYNEQFF.

The chain joins TRBV5-4 to TRBJ1-2; D ambiguous. The CDR3 length is 12 residues. Trimming took 3 bases from V and 1 from J, leaving 4 bases between them. Germline CDR1 and CDR2: SGHNT and YYREEE (reference sequence). In nucleotides, the CDR3 is TGTGCCAGCAGCTCCCGTAACTATGGCTACACCTTC. It codes for CASSSRNYGYTF.

The chain combines TRBV27 with TRBJ2-3; 10 positions agree with TRBD2. The CDR3 spans 17 residues. Germline CDR1 is MNHEY and CDR2 is SMNVEV (reference sequence). J gave up 0 bases and V 2 bases, and 5 bases lay outside the gene matches. The chain's CDR3 is CASSLRLAGVSTDTQYF. DNA for the CDR3: TGTGCCAGCAGTTTACGGCTAGCGGGGGTTAGCACAGATACGCAGTATTTT.

This sequence joins TRBV7-9 and TRBJ2-1, with D tentatively TRBD2 (6 bases). The ends were cut back, 5 bases at V and 9 bases at J, with 14 bases in the middle. CDR3 length: 13 amino acids. Germline V lookup: CDR1 SEHNR, CDR2 FQNEAQ (reference sequence). The DNA of the CDR3 is TGTGCCAGCAGCCCTAGCGTTTCGGGTGAGCAGTTCTTC. This sequence encodes CASSPSVSGEQFF.

The V and J genes are TRBV6-5 and TRBJ1-4; D is perhaps TRBD1 (6 bases). The CDR3 sequence is 14 residues long. Trimming left V 6 bases short and J 5 bases short, with 13 bases between. Per germline, CDR1 MNHEY and CDR2 SVGAGI. The CDR3 region has the DNA TGTGCCAGCAGGAAACAGGGAGGGAATGAAAAACTGTTTTTT. Its translation: CASRKQGGNEKLFF.

The chain combines TRBV12-2 with TRBJ2-7; no check of the table's D call, TRBD2, against the DNA was made. TRBV12-2 is a listed pseudogene. The CDR3 runs 15 residues. CDR3 amino acids: CASRSAGTSGWGQYF. In DNA form, the CDR3 reads TGTGCAAGTCGCTCCGCCGGGACTAGCGGCTGGGGGCAGTACTTC.

The genes are TRBV18 and TRBJ1-4, with D unclear. The CDR3 is 16 amino acids. Germline CDR1 KGHSH, CDR2 LQKENI. The V and J ends lost 1 base and 2 bases respectively, with 11 bases between them. CDR3 sequence reads: CASSPRRSPTNEKLFF. The CDR3 DNA reads TGTGCCAGCTCACCACGGCGGAGCCCGACTAATGAAAAACTGTTTTTT. Variable domain in full (rest from reference TRBV18 and TRBJ1-4): NAGVMQNPRHLVRRRGQEARLRCSPMKGHSHVYWYRQLPEEGLKFMVYLQKENIIDESGMPKERFSAEFPKEGPSILRIQQVVRGDSAAYFCASSPRRSPTNEKLFFGSGTQLSVL.

The CDR3 DNA follows: TGTGCCAGCAGTTTCGACAGGGGGCACGGCTACACCTTC. Translated: CASSFDRGHGYTF. The chain combines TRBV12-3 or TRBV12-4 with TRBJ1-2; 10 nucleotides line up with TRBD1. Unmatched junction bases numbered 3, after V lost 3 bases and J lost 8 bases. This CDR3 comprises 13 residues.